Below are 23 T cell receptor beta chains sequenced from a single sample in a study of T cells in Graves' hyperthyroidism and ophthalmopathy. Template material for amplifying TCR beta CDR3 regions consisted of RNA transcripts. A set of HTBI primers served as the primers for a first-round RT-PCR of the TCR CDR3. MiXCR was run by TCRdb on the multiplex PCR reads, yielding one entry per CDR3 protein. The top ten hold around 28% of the sample, which has roughly 500,000 distinct CDR3 sequences, more than 15% seen once. Source material: blood. Receptors were obtained from a young woman with Graves' ophthalmopathy.

This clonotype was seen a handful of times. The chain recombines TRBV15 with TRBJ1-5; 9 bases map to TRBD1. J gave up 6 bases and V 0 bases, and 12 bases lay outside the gene matches. CDR1 is LNHNV and CDR2 is YYDKDF in the germline V gene (reference sequence). This CDR3 region has 18 residues. The DNA of the CDR3 is TGTGCCACCAGCAGAGAGAGGACAGGGGTGGTGTTCCGTCAGCCCCAGCATTTT. It encodes CATSRERTGVVFRQPQHF.

The V call is TRBV9, the J call TRBJ2-1; 9 positions match TRBD2. The germline V gene encodes CDR1 SGDLS and CDR2 YYNGEE. With 0 bases clipped from V and 9 bases from J, the junction kept 7 bases outside the gene matches. The CDR3 consists of 15 residues. CDR3 DNA: TGTGCCAGCAGCGTAGATGGACTAGCGATCAGTGAGCAGTTCTTC. Amino acids: CASSVDGLAISEQFF.

This clonotype appeared many times. The rearrangement links TRBV2 to TRBJ1-6; D not resolved. The germline V and J ends were trimmed by 8 bases and 8 bases, with 10 bases remaining between them. Per the germline V gene, CDR1 is SNHLY and CDR2 is FYNNEI. This CDR3 has 12 residues. The CDR3 is CASHNGYSPLHF. The CDR3 nucleotides are TGTGCCAGCCACAACGGGTATTCACCCCTCCACTTT. Supplemented by reference TRBV2 and TRBJ1-6, the full variable domain reads EPEVTQTPSHQVTQMGQEVILRCVPISNHLYFYWYRQILGQKVEFLVSFYNNEISEKSEIFDDQFSVERPDGSNFTLKIRSTKLEDSAMYFCASHNGYSPLHFGNGTRLTVT.

V gene TRBV14 combines with J gene TRBJ2-1; 7 positions agree with TRBD1. Germline CDR1 reads SGHDN; CDR2 reads FVKESK. The CDR3 is made up of 13 amino acids. V dropped 5 bases and J dropped 7; count of bases not matched to a gene: 5. In nucleotides, the CDR3 is TGTGCCAGCAGCGACAGGGTTCGAAATGAGCAGTTCTTC. Protein: CASSDRVRNEQFF.

This clonotype has only a few counts. This sequence joins TRBV2 and TRBJ2-7; 7 bases match TRBD2. J lost 3 bases, V lost 9 bases, and 14 bases had no gene match. This CDR3 region has 15 residues. Germline assignment: CDR1 SNHLY and CDR2 FYNNEI. In nucleotides, the CDR3 is TGTGCCAGGGCAGGAGTGGGGGAGGGCCACTACGAGCAGTACTTC. This codes for CARAGVGEGHYEQYF.

This clonotype appeared many times. V usage is TRBV5-6 and J usage is TRBJ1-4; no clear D gene. V was clipped by 3 bases and J by 7 bases, with 13 bases between them. Looked up from germline, CDR1 is SGHDT and CDR2 is YYEEEE. The CDR3 totals 14 residues. The chain's CDR3 is CASSSLVEGEKLFF. DNA of the CDR3: TGTGCCAGCAGCTCCCTAGTAGAGGGTGAAAAACTGTTTTTT. Drawing the rest from reference TRBV5-6 and TRBJ1-4, the complete variable domain is DAGVTQSPTHLIKTRGQQVTLRCSPKSGHDTVSWYQQALGQGPQFIFQYYEEEERQRGNFPDRFSGHQFPNYSSELNVNALLLGDSALYLCASSSLVEGEKLFFGSGTQLSVL.

This clonotype was recorded a few times. The genes are TRBV6-2 or TRBV6-3 and TRBJ2-1; 14 positions match TRBD2. CDR3 size: 14 residues. CDR1 and CDR2 (germline): MNHEY, SVGEGT. Trimming removed 10 bases from V and 7 bases from J; junction bases left unmatched: 6. The DNA for the CDR3 is TGTGCCACCCGGGGACTAGCGGGAGTTAATGAGCAGTTCTTC. This gives the protein CATRGLAGVNEQFF.

The J gene is TRBJ2-7, the V gene TRBV6-1, with 12 bases lining up with TRBD1. The germline V gene encodes CDR1 MNHNS and CDR2 SASEGT. The CDR3 is 15 residues long. J gave up 4 bases and V 7 bases, and 8 bases lay outside the gene matches. The chain's CDR3 is CASTRGTGGGYEQYF. The CDR3 coding sequence is TGTGCCAGCACCAGGGGGACAGGGGGCGGTTACGAGCAGTACTTC.

This clonotype was seen at least ten times. The genes are TRBV18 and TRBJ1-2; 8 bases fit TRBD1. The CDR3 runs to 17 residues. Germline V gene lookup returns CDR1 KGHSH and CDR2 LQKENI. The V and J ends lost 2 bases and 0 bases, in that order; junction bases with no gene match: 8. The CDR3: CASSPSTDRASNYGYTF. The CDR3 region has the DNA TGTGCCAGCTCACCATCGACGGACAGGGCCTCTAACTATGGCTACACCTTC.

This clonotype was recorded at least ten times. The rearrangement links TRBV28 to TRBJ2-7; D is unclear. Germline assignment: CDR1 MDHEN and CDR2 SYDVKM. The V gene lost 6 bases and the J gene lost 4 bases, with 13 bases spanning the gap. The CDR3 runs to 13 residues. The CDR3 DNA sequence: TGTGCCAGCAGCTTGGACGTGGGTTACGAGCAGTACTTC. Translating gives CASSLDVGYEQYF.

There are a few counts of this clonotype. The chain has TRBV4-3 and TRBJ2-3; TRBD2 matches at 15 bases. The V gene's germline CDR1 is LGHNA and CDR2 YSLEER. The CDR3 is 19 amino acids. With 4 bases clipped from V and 4 bases from J, the junction kept 12 bases outside the gene matches. The CDR3, as DNA: TGCGCCAGCAGCCCGGGACTAGCGGGAGGCCTCTTCCCTCCAGATACGCAGTATTTT. It specifies CASSPGLAGGLFPPDTQYF.

This clonotype showed up just a few times. The chain couples TRBV6-1 to TRBJ2-7, with 9 bases that match TRBD2. Germline values: CDR1 MNHNS, CDR2 SASEGT. With 4 bases clipped from V and 0 bases from J, the junction kept 4 bases outside the gene matches. The CDR3 has 15 residues. The chain's CDR3 is CASSVTAGGSYEQYF. DNA for the CDR3: TGTGCCAGCAGTGTAACAGCGGGAGGCTCCTACGAGCAGTACTTC.

This clonotype has just a few counts. A junction boundary mismatches the germline segment, possibly from a read error. The chain has TRBV28 and TRBJ1-4, with no clear D. The CDR3 runs 15 residues. Germline V gene data show CDR1 as MDHEN and CDR2 as SYDVKM. The CDR3 nucleotides read TGTACCAGCAGTCTTTACCGGGTCGGAAATGAAAAACTGTTTTTT. Protein: CTSSLYRVGNEKLFF.

This clonotype was observed many times. The V and J genes are TRBV20-1 and TRBJ2-7, with D possibly being TRBD2 (6 bases). This CDR3 spans 13 amino acids. V was shortened by 6 bases and J by 1 base, with 13 bases between the two germline ends. Germline values: CDR1 DFQATT, CDR2 SNEGSKA (reference sequence). Here the CDR3 reads CSARDSKSYEQYF. CDR3 bases: TGCAGTGCCCGGGACTCGAAATCCTACGAGCAGTACTTC.

This clonotype was observed a few times. The chain carries TRBV7-9 and TRBJ1-5; TRBD1 is a possible D gene (6 bases). The germline V and J ends were trimmed by 5 bases and 3 bases, with 11 bases remaining between them. This CDR3 has 14 amino acids. Germline V gene data show CDR1 as SEHNR and CDR2 as FQNEAQ (reference sequence). The CDR3 DNA sequence: TGTGCCAGCAGCCCTCAGGGGCCCAATCAGCCCCAGCATTTT. Translating gives CASSPQGPNQPQHF.

There are many counts of this clonotype. The chain employs TRBV30 and TRBJ2-7; the D is unclear. Germline V lookup: CDR1 GTSNPN, CDR2 SVGIG (reference sequence). With 4 bases removed from V and 6 bases from J, the gap between germline ends came to 19 bases. This CDR3 is 14 amino acids long. The CDR3 nucleotides read TGTGCCTGGAACGTAGTTAGGTCAACCGCCGAGCAGTACTTC. It codes for CAWNVVRSTAEQYF.

The sample holds many counts of this clonotype. This chain joins TRBV6-1 and TRBJ1-1; unclear D gene. There are 14 residues in the CDR3. Germline V gene sequence: CDR1 MNHNS, CDR2 SASEGT. V lost 4 bases, J lost 4 bases, and 13 bases lay in between. The CDR3 sequence: CASSGPPTGTEAFF. For the CDR3, the DNA is TGTGCCAGCAGTGGTCCCCCGACGGGCACTGAAGCTTTCTTT.

This clonotype was seen at least ten times. The chain combines TRBV7-3 with TRBJ2-3, with no clear D. V was trimmed by 6 bases and J by 0 bases, leaving 7 bases between them. The CDR3 has 13 amino acids. From germline, CDR1 is SGHTA and CDR2 FQGTGA. CDR3 loop: CASRPTSTDTQYF. The CDR3 nucleotides are TGTGCCAGCAGACCAACTAGCACAGATACGCAGTATTTT.

This clonotype has ten or more counts. The gene calls are TRBV2 and TRBJ2-7; unclear D gene. The CDR3 has 15 amino acids. Germline V lookup: CDR1 SNHLY, CDR2 FYNNEI. V lost 3 bases and J lost 7, with 19 bases in between. The CDR3 coding sequence is TGTGCCAGCAGTGATATTGTGACGGGCTTGCGGGAGCAGTACTTC. As protein: CASSDIVTGLREQYF.

Many counts were recorded for this clonotype. V is TRBV3-1 and J is TRBJ2-7; D is unclear. The CDR3 consists of 12 residues. V was pared by 2 bases and J by 4 bases, with 6 bases between. Germline assignment: CDR1 LGHDT and CDR2 YNNKEL (reference sequence). In DNA form, the CDR3 reads TGTGCCAGCAGCCAATTCCGTTACGAGCAGTACTTC. Amino acid sequence: CASSQFRYEQYF.

Many counts were recorded for this clonotype. The V gene is TRBV12-3 or TRBV12-4, the J gene TRBJ1-5; a possible D gene is TRBD1 (6 bases). Deletions cut 6 bases from V and 3 bases from J, with 15 bases between. The CDR3 totals 15 residues. The CDR3 protein is CASSEPGQINQPQHF. CDR3 nucleotides: TGTGCCAGCAGCGAGCCGGGACAAATCAATCAGCCCCAGCATTTT.

In its sample, this clonotype was seen many times. V gene TRBV7-9 combines with J gene TRBJ2-3; 8 positions agree with TRBD2. Trimming at V came to 5 bases and at J to 0 bases, leaving 4 bases not matched to a gene. In germline, CDR1 is SEHNR, CDR2 FQNEAQ (reference sequence). The CDR3 contains 15 residues. The CDR3 protein is CASSVSGTSTDTQYF. In DNA, the CDR3 is TGTGCCAGCAGCGTTAGCGGGACTAGCACAGATACGCAGTATTTT.

The gene calls are TRBV6-1 and TRBJ1-3, with D unclear. Trimming pared 11 bases from V and 3 bases from J, leaving 8 bases between. Per germline, CDR1 MNHNS and CDR2 SASEGT. This CDR3 contains 11 residues. The CDR3 protein is CAARDGNTIYF. In nucleotides, the CDR3 is TGTGCCGCTCGTGATGGAAACACCATATATTTT.